A selection of T cell receptor beta chains follows, all from one sample in a study of OX40 agonist ivuxolimab in advanced cancers. Profiled with immunoSEQ multiplex PCR; TCRdb holds only in-frame clones, not every one. Among some 83,000 clones listed, roughly 93% were seen once. The sequences come from CD4+ or CD8+ T cells sorted from blood, collected in a trial of the OX40 agonist ivuxolimab. Source of these receptors: an adult with an advanced solid tumor such as melanoma, head and neck, liver or kidney cancer. Both conserved end residues are part of each CDR3.

V	J	CDR3
TRBV27	TRBJ1-2	CASSLTGTGTGYTF
TRBV7-8	TRBJ2-3	CASSLGFGTTDTQYF
TRBV13	TRBJ2-1	CASSQRLAGGLAIGNEQFF
TRBV6-5	TRBJ2-7	CASSPNRAFYEQYF
TRBV19	TRBJ1-3	CASSPGPGPGNTIYF
TRBV27	TRBJ1-1	CASIGWGPDLNTEAFF
TRBV5-1	TRBJ2-1	CASSSGTSGSSGLNEQFF
TRBV30	TRBJ1-2	CAWVRGQGNYGYTF
TRBV19	TRBJ2-7	CASSIGGGTDEQYF
TRBV10-3	TRBJ1-1	CAISESNLSNTEAFF
TRBV29-1	TRBJ2-3	CSVVSPDTQYF
TRBV7-9	TRBJ2-5	CASSLAGQGPGTQYF
TRBV27	TRBJ2-3	CASKASGRSADTQYF
TRBV30	TRBJ1-2	CAWTEGGGRVYGYTF
TRBV25-1	TRBJ1-5	CASSGQGWGSNQPQHF
TRBV27	TRBJ2-6	CASSLGGAGANVLTF
TRBV5-8	TRBJ2-7	CASSLFGLEQYF
TRBV7-9	TRBJ2-3	CASTAPVHADTQYF
TRBV6-1	TRBJ1-2	CASSEVTGWYGYTF
TRBV4-2	TRBJ1-1	CASSQHTTGQPEAFF
TRBV10-1	TRBJ2-2	CASSYGTGGSGELFF
TRBV5-3	TRBJ2-5	CARSSCGTQYQETQYF
TRBV10-1	TRBJ2-7	CASSDLSSGSIYEQYF
TRBV25-1	TRBJ1-2	CASRSGSYGYTF
TRBV7-8	TRBJ1-1	CASSVILKDTEAFF